This entry concerns a single TCR beta chain. Antigen unknown. A much larger clone is a single base away; this may be a read error. The data derive from a study of tumor and adjacent non-tumor tissue in lung cancer. The study's findings and limits: Tumor repertoires had a smaller top 100 clone share than normal lung.

A modified ARM-PCR protocol with three rounds of nested PCR amplified TCRbeta. TCRdb used MiXCR to reprocess the multiplex PCR reads, holding one entry per CDR3 protein. In the table there are some 93,000 distinct CDR3 sequences, approximately 70% of which are singletons. No cell sorting was done before RNA was extracted from the tissue. This CDR3 is built from 15 residues. Looked up from germline, CDR1 is SGHRS and CDR2 is YFSETQ. V gene TRBV5-1 combines with J gene TRBJ2-1; 12 positions agree with TRBD2. The clonotype originates from a man in his fifties or sixties with non-small cell lung cancer. The sample was lung tumor tissue. Here the CDR3 reads CANSSNGLAGHEQFF. DNA for the CDR3: TGCGCCAACAGCTCGAATGGACTAGCGGGGCATGAGCAGTTCTTC. The whole variable domain, remainder taken from reference TRBV5-1 and TRBJ2-1, is KAGVTQTPRYLIKTRGQQVTLSCSPISGHRSVSWYQQTPGQGLQFLFEYFSETQRNKGNFPGRFSGRQFSNSRSEMNVSTLELGDSALYLCANSSNGLAGHEQFFGPGTRLTVL.